The 12 T cell receptor beta chains below were found in one sample sequenced in a study of T cell repertoires in cytomegalovirus infection (dated by TCRdb to about 2019). The sequencer listed for this sample is Illumina HiSeq 1500. TCRdb handled the public reads itself, with Q25 trimming in fastp and clone calling in MiXCR, and kept productive beta chains. Each record represents a unique CDR3 protein, reported with the most common genes and DNA among its rows. For this sample there are roughly 300,000 distinct CDR3 sequences; 9.5% appear just once. Around 4.1% of the sample belongs to the ten largest clones. The material sequenced was PBMCs. These receptors originate from a human donor in good health (CMV status not recorded). Some clones in this sample may be carry-over from other donors' samples.

At least ten counts were recorded for this clonotype. This sequence joins TRBV10-3 and TRBJ1-1, with D possibly matching TRBD1 (5 bases). Trimming removed 3 bases from V and 5 bases from J, with 19 bases in between. Germline values: CDR1 ENHRY, CDR2 SYGVKD. The CDR3 consists of 16 residues. Written as DNA, the CDR3 is TGTGCCATCAGTGAAGGGGATAGTATTGGGGGGACTGAAGCTTTCTTT. Protein: CAISEGDSIGGTEAFF.

The table lists this clonotype with many counts. The chain's CDR3 is CASSFPGQGARRKFF. The DNA of the CDR3 is TGTGCCAGCAGCTTTCCGGGACAGGGGGCGCGAAGGAAGTTCTTC. This chain joins TRBV7-2 and TRBJ2-1; 12 bases map to TRBD1. J gave up 14 bases and V 3 bases, and 11 bases lay outside the gene matches. This CDR3 comprises 15 residues. Germline values: CDR1 SGHTA, CDR2 FQGNSA.

This clonotype was counted ten times or more. The rearrangement uses TRBV7-2 and TRBJ1-2, with a tentative D call TRBD1 (5 bases). The CDR3 loop spans 13 amino acids. The V end lost 1 base, the J end lost 4 bases, and 7 bases lay between the germline ends. Germline loops: CDR1 SGHTA, CDR2 FQGNSA. The CDR3 sequence is CASSLGQFYGYTF. The CDR3 bases are TGTGCCAGCAGCTTAGGACAGTTCTATGGCTACACCTTC.

This clonotype was counted a few times. This chain joins TRBV28 and TRBJ1-2; a possible D gene is TRBD1 (5 bases). V dropped 2 bases and J dropped 5 bases, with 12 bases sitting between them. Germline CDR1 and CDR2: MDHEN and SYDVKM. The CDR3 totals 14 residues. The CDR3 spells CASSLAGTLYGYTF. CDR3 nucleotides: TGTGCCAGCAGTTTAGCCGGGACGCTGTATGGCTACACCTTC.

There are many counts of this clonotype. The chain uses TRBV7-9 and TRBJ1-5; perhaps TRBD1 as D (5 bases). Trimming took off 2 bases at V and 0 bases at J, with 8 bases between the two ends. CDR3 size: 15 residues. The V gene's germline CDR1 is SEHNR and CDR2 FQNEAQ (reference sequence). The CDR3 bases are TGTGCCAGCAGCTTAATTGACAGTAGCAATCAGCCCCAGCATTTT. Amino acids: CASSLIDSSNQPQHF.

This clonotype occurred many times. The chain employs TRBV7-9 and TRBJ2-3; 8 bases line up with TRBD1. This CDR3 has 17 amino acids. The ends lost 6 bases at V and 2 bases at J; junction bases unmatched: 13. Germline CDR1 and CDR2: SEHNR and FQNEAQ (reference sequence). The CDR3 DNA reads as TGTGCCAGCAGGCCAGGGGGCAGGTCCCTCATCACAGATACGCAGTATTTT. Translating gives CASRPGGRSLITDTQYF.

For this clonotype: A much larger clone lies one base from this, so it may be a read error. This chain links TRBV19 with TRBJ2-1; 12 bases match TRBD2. This CDR3 contains 16 residues. Germline values: CDR1 LNHDA, CDR2 SQIVND (reference sequence). Losses at the gene ends were 7 bases for V and 6 bases for J; bases not matched to a gene: 10. The CDR3 region has the DNA TGTGCCAGTAATATCGGGGCTAGCGGGAGGGCCAATGAGCAGTTCTTC. Translated: CASNIGASGRANEQFF.

This clonotype came up many times. The chain is built from TRBV7-6 and TRBJ2-2; 7 nucleotides line up with TRBD2. This CDR3 contains 16 residues. V was pared by 5 bases and J by 5 bases, with 11 bases of the junction left unmatched. From germline, CDR1 is SGHVS and CDR2 FNYEAQ. The CDR3 loop is CASSPLTGGITGELFF. For the CDR3, the DNA is TGTGCCAGCAGCCCCCTAACGGGAGGAATTACCGGGGAGCTGTTTTTT.

The chain uses TRBV10-2 and TRBJ2-1, with 7 bases lining up with TRBD2. In germline, CDR1 is WSHSY, CDR2 SAAADI. V trimming: 8 bases; J trimming: 13 bases; junction bases outside the gene matches: 8. The CDR3 has 11 residues. DNA for the CDR3: TGCGCCAGCCGGGACGGGACTATACAGTTCTTC. Translating gives CASRDGTIQFF.

This clonotype appeared a few times. The CDR3 bases are TGTGCCACCAGTGAGGCCGGGTACACTCAGTACTTC. Its translation is CATSEAGYTQYF. V usage is TRBV24-1 and J usage is TRBJ2-5, with D unresolved. Germline V gene sequence: CDR1 KGHDR, CDR2 SFDVKD. V lost 4 bases and J 11 bases, leaving 13 bases between the germline ends. The CDR3 sequence is 12 residues long.

This clonotype has a handful of counts. The genes are TRBV11-2 and TRBJ2-7, with TRBD1 matching over 8 bases. This CDR3 has 17 amino acids. J lost 3 bases, V lost 5 bases, and 15 bases had no gene match. Germline V CDR1 and CDR2: SGHAT, FQNNGV. The CDR3: CASSPGQVPYWGYEQYF. As DNA, the CDR3 is TGTGCCAGCAGCCCGGGACAGGTACCCTACTGGGGCTACGAGCAGTACTTC.

This clonotype came up many times. The CDR3 DNA follows: TGTGCCAGCAGTTTGGGTACTACAGGGAACACTGAAGCTTTCTTT. Translated: CASSLGTTGNTEAFF. This rearrangement joins TRBV7-9 to TRBJ1-1, with D maybe TRBD1 (5 bases). CDR1 is SEHNR and CDR2 is FQNEAQ in the germline V gene (reference sequence). The length of the CDR3 is 15 residues. The germline V and J ends were trimmed by 6 bases and 1 base, with 15 bases remaining between them.